These 20 T cell receptor beta chains were sequenced from one sample in a study of blood T cells in healthy people across ages. The authors ran a second PCR of 7 to 11 cycles using a sample-barcoded 5' primer and a J-beta primer mix. TCRdb used MiXCR to reprocess the 5' RACE reads, holding one entry per CDR3 protein. The table records roughly 2 million distinct CDR3 sequences, roughly 52% of them present only once. The specimen sequenced was blood. Source of these receptors: a woman in her 40s in good health.

V and J are TRBV7-9 and TRBJ1-5; 7 bases line up with TRBD1. CDR1 SEHNR and CDR2 FQNEAQ come from the germline V gene (reference sequence). The CDR3 has 17 amino acids. With 0 bases clipped from V and 3 bases from J, the junction kept 8 bases outside the gene matches. The CDR3 nucleotides read TGTGCCAGCAGCTTAGCGGGGGGGACAGTAGTCAATCAGCCCCAGCATTTT. Its protein product is CASSLAGGTVVNQPQHF.

The rearrangement uses TRBV6-1 and TRBJ1-5; the D gene is possibly TRBD1 (6 bases). CDR1 and CDR2 (germline): MNHNS, SASEGT. The CDR3 contains 15 residues. V lost 3 bases and J 4 bases, leaving 13 bases between the germline ends. The CDR3 here is CASSDGQFMNQPQHF. DNA of the CDR3: TGTGCCAGCAGTGACGGACAGTTCATGAATCAGCCCCAGCATTTT.

This chain connects TRBV15 to TRBJ2-7; 9 bases line up with TRBD1. The J call may not be correct, given that the DNA end is closer to TRBJ2-5. CDR1 and CDR2 from the germline V gene are LNHNV and YYDKDF (reference sequence). The CDR3 is 14 amino acids. CDR3 sequence reads: CATRRDREKETQYF. CDR3 DNA sequence: TGTGCCACCAGGAGGGACAGGGAGAAGGAGACCCAGTACTTC.

The V gene is TRBV5-6, the J gene TRBJ2-3; D remains ambiguous. The V gene's germline CDR1 is SGHDT and CDR2 YYEEEE. The CDR3 extends over 16 amino acids. Trimming removed 6 bases from V and 4 bases from J, with 21 bases in between. The CDR3 spells CASMRSAASRSDTQYF. The CDR3 nucleotides are TGTGCCAGCATGCGGAGCGCCGCGAGCCGCTCAGATACGCAGTATTTT.

This clonotype showed up just a few times. The rearrangement links TRBV20-1 to TRBJ2-1; D is perhaps TRBD1 or TRBD2 (5 bases each). The germline V and J ends were trimmed by 5 bases and 7 bases, with 9 bases remaining between them. Per the germline V gene, CDR1 is DFQATT and CDR2 is SNEGSKA (reference sequence). The CDR3 runs 11 residues. CDR3 region: CSAGWGNEQFF. Here the CDR3 DNA reads TGCAGTGCTGGTTGGGGGAATGAGCAGTTCTTC.

The chain uses TRBV2 and TRBJ2-2, with 9 bases lining up with TRBD1. The length of the CDR3 is 14 residues. Germline-derived CDR1 and CDR2 are SNHLY and FYNNEI. The junction had 6 bases not matched to a gene; V was cut back by 8 bases and J by 5 bases. DNA of the CDR3: TGTGCCAGCCGGGACAGGGCCGAAACCGGGGAGCTGTTTTTT. Its translation is CASRDRAETGELFF.

V gene TRBV9 combines with J gene TRBJ2-1, with 7 bases identical to TRBD2. Germline loops: CDR1 SGDLS, CDR2 YYNGEE. The CDR3 runs 16 residues. Trimming at V came to 1 base and at J to 5 bases, leaving 9 bases not matched to a gene. The CDR3 coding sequence is TGTGCCAGCAGCGTAACCCCGGGGGGTGGCCACAATGAGCAGTTCTTC. Amino acids: CASSVTPGGGHNEQFF.

The chain employs TRBV15 and TRBJ2-7; 9 bases match TRBD2. The better agreement between TRBJ2-5 and the DNA end casts doubt on the J call. In germline, CDR1 is LNHNV, CDR2 YYDKDF (reference sequence). This CDR3 comprises 16 residues. The CDR3 sequence is CATSRDEPAGGETQYF. In DNA, the CDR3 is TGTGCCACCAGCAGAGATGAACCAGCGGGGGGAGAGACCCAGTACTTC.

The genes are TRBV29-1 and TRBJ2-1; 10 nucleotides agree with TRBD1. This CDR3 has 15 residues. V was clipped by 6 bases and J by 6 bases; unmatched bases: 11. Germline loops: CDR1 SQVTM, CDR2 ANQGSEA. The CDR3 spells CSVRRGGTGVNEQFF. CDR3 nucleotides: TGCAGCGTCCGCCGGGGAGGGACAGGGGTCAATGAGCAGTTCTTC.

The rearrangement uses TRBV7-9 and TRBJ2-3; TRBD2 matches at 11 bases. Per the germline V gene, CDR1 is SEHNR and CDR2 is FQNEAQ (reference sequence). V shed 1 base, J shed 2 bases, and the junction held 8 bases outside the gene matches. CDR3 length: 18 residues. The CDR3 DNA is TGTGCCAGCAGCTTAGGGGCTAGCGGGGGGCCTTACACAGATACGCAGTATTTT. Its protein product is CASSLGASGGPYTDTQYF.

This chain links TRBV6-5 with TRBJ2-2; 11 bases are shared with TRBD2. V shed 6 bases and J 4 bases; nucleotides not matched to a gene: 7. This CDR3 has 16 residues. Per the germline V gene, CDR1 is MNHEY and CDR2 is SVGAGI. The CDR3 spells CASSLAGGPPTGELFF. CDR3 sequence (DNA): TGTGCCAGCAGCTTAGCGGGGGGGCCACCCACCGGGGAGCTGTTTTTT.

In its sample, this clonotype was seen a few times. The genes are TRBV10-3 and TRBJ2-3; D remains ambiguous. Looked up from germline, CDR1 is ENHRY and CDR2 is SYGVKD. The CDR3 is made up of 13 amino acids. Deletions cut 5 bases from V and 2 bases from J, with 8 bases between. CDR3 DNA: TGTGCCATCAGTTCGGACGCCACAGATACGCAGTATTTT. Translation gives CAISSDATDTQYF.

J is TRBJ1-2 and V is TRBV15; D remains ambiguous. Germline CDR1 is LNHNV and CDR2 is YYDKDF (reference sequence). CDR3 length equals 13 residues. Trimming took off 0 bases at V and 6 bases at J, with 8 bases between the two ends. This CDR3 is CATSRDQKDGYTF. The CDR3 bases are TGTGCCACCAGCAGAGATCAGAAGGATGGCTACACCTTC.

This sequence joins TRBV11-2 and TRBJ2-7, with unresolved D. Germline loops: CDR1 SGHAT, CDR2 FQNNGV. The CDR3 totals 16 residues. The V gene lost 6 bases and the J gene lost 3 bases, with 21 bases spanning the gap. The CDR3 loop is CASSIIKVSNLYEQYF. CDR3 DNA: TGTGCCAGCAGTATAATAAAGGTTTCAAACCTCTACGAGCAGTACTTC.

Only one count was recorded for this clonotype. One junction end does not reproduce the germline sequence, and a read error may be involved. The genes are TRBV4-3 and TRBJ2-3; 9 bases line up with TRBD1. Germline V gene lookup returns CDR1 LGHNA and CDR2 YSLEER. The CDR3 runs to 16 residues. CDR3 sequence reads: CASSPRDRVSTDTQYF. CDR3 coding DNA: TGCGCCAGCAGCCCCCGGGACAGGGTCAGCACGGATACGCAGTATTTT.

This clonotype was picked up a small number of times. The chain couples TRBV20-1 to TRBJ2-1, with 8 bases that match TRBD2. This CDR3 is 15 amino acids long. Losses at the gene ends were 1 base for V and 4 bases for J; bases not matched to a gene: 6. In germline, CDR1 is DFQATT, CDR2 SNEGSKA (reference sequence). CDR3 bases: TGCAGTGCTAGAGGGTCGGGGGGGTGGTACAATGAGCAGTTCTTC. This encodes CSARGSGGWYNEQFF.

This clonotype is a singleton in its sample. J is TRBJ2-3 and V is TRBV19; 8 bases agree with TRBD2. The germline V gene has CDR1 LNHDA and CDR2 SQIVND (reference sequence). The CDR3 length is 15 residues. After removal of 6 bases from V and 4 bases from J, the junction contained 9 bases not matched to a gene. For the CDR3, the DNA is TGTGCCAGTAGGTCCGGGACTAGTGAGGCAGATACGCAGTATTTT. Translation: CASRSGTSEADTQYF.

This chain connects TRBV7-2 to TRBJ2-1, with 7 bases matching TRBD1. CDR3 length: 15 residues. In germline, CDR1 is SGHTA, CDR2 FQGNSA. The junction had 7 bases not matched to a gene; V was cut back by 5 bases and J by 3 bases. CDR3 protein: CASSTDRPFYNEQFF. In DNA, the CDR3 is TGTGCCAGCAGCACGGACAGGCCTTTCTACAATGAGCAGTTCTTC.

CDR3 in amino acids: CATSDLPGTGAQVNEQFF. In DNA form, the CDR3 reads TGTGCCACCAGTGATTTGCCCGGGACAGGGGCGCAGGTCAATGAGCAGTTCTTC. The rearrangement joins TRBV24-1 to TRBJ2-1, with 10 bases matching TRBD1. Per germline, CDR1 KGHDR and CDR2 SFDVKD. The V segment lost 0 bases and the J segment 6 bases; nucleotides outside the gene matches: 10. This CDR3 region has 18 residues.

A few counts support this clonotype. The chain's CDR3 is CATSAGGTLYNEQFF. DNA of the CDR3: TGTGCCACCAGTGCGGGAGGAACCTTATACAATGAGCAGTTCTTC. J is TRBJ2-1 and V is TRBV24-1, with 7 bases identical to TRBD2. Germline CDR1 KGHDR, CDR2 SFDVKD. The CDR3 contains 15 residues. After removal of 5 bases from V and 4 bases from J, the junction contained 7 bases not matched to a gene.